The 11 T cell receptor beta chains below were found in one sample sequenced in a study of early T cells in non-severe SARS-CoV-2 infection. TCRdb analysed the 5' RACE reads with MiXCR anew, one entry per CDR3 protein. The sample includes tens of thousands of distinct CDR3 sequences, less than 10% seen only once; the top ten take approximately 5.7%. The material sequenced was whole blood, taken at baseline. The origin of the receptors is an adult who was a healthcare worker with PCR-confirmed SARS-CoV-2 infection or an uninfected control (not recorded which).

This clonotype was recorded many times. The rearrangement joins TRBV5-4 to TRBJ2-5; tentative D call: TRBD2 (6 bases). This CDR3 region has 15 residues. Germline V gives CDR1 SGHNT, CDR2 YYREEE (reference sequence). The germline V and J ends were trimmed by 4 bases and 4 bases, with 17 bases remaining between them. CDR3 amino acids: CASSSPGLPLETQYF. The CDR3 DNA follows: TGTGCCAGCAGCAGCCCTGGACTACCCCTAGAGACCCAGTACTTC. Together with reference TRBV5-4 and TRBJ2-5, the CDR3 gives the full variable domain: ETGVTQSPTHLIKTRGQQVTLRCSSQSGHNTVSWYQQALGQGPQFIFQYYREEENGRGNFPPRFSGLQFPNYSSELNVNALELDDSALYLCASSSPGLPLETQYFGPGTRLLVL.

This chain uses TRBV10-1 with TRBJ2-3; D gene unclear. The CDR3 sequence is 13 residues long. CDR1 and CDR2 (germline): WNHNN, SYGVQD (reference sequence). V was clipped by 0 bases and J by 1 base, with 2 bases between them. The CDR3 here is CASSESGTDTQYF. The CDR3 DNA reads TGCGCCAGCAGTGAGTCCGGCACAGATACGCAGTATTTT.

This clonotype occurred a few times. The chain is built from TRBV30 and TRBJ1-5, with TRBD1 matching 8 bases. The junction had 5 bases not matched to a gene; V was cut back by 1 base and J by 6 bases. The germline V gene encodes CDR1 GTSNPN and CDR2 SVGIG (reference sequence). This CDR3 is built from 14 residues. The CDR3 nucleotides read TGTGCCTGGAGTGAGGCAGGGGGCTTTCAGCCCCAGCATTTT. It translates to CAWSEAGGFQPQHF.

Only a few counts were recorded for this clonotype. Here the CDR3 reads CASSLGSRISGNTIYF. CDR3 DNA sequence: TGTGCCAGCAGCTTAGGCAGCCGAATCTCTGGAAACACCATATATTTT. The chain employs TRBV7-8 and TRBJ1-3, with D uncertain. This CDR3 comprises 16 residues. The germline V gene encodes CDR1 SGHVS and CDR2 FQNEAQ. V was cut by 1 base and J by 0 bases, with 10 bases left in between.

This clonotype was observed many times. The rearrangement uses TRBV28 and TRBJ1-1, with 8 bases identical to TRBD1. Germline V lookup: CDR1 MDHEN, CDR2 SYDVKM. V shed 6 bases, J shed 1 base, and the junction held 4 bases outside the gene matches. This CDR3 has 14 amino acids. The CDR3 loop reads CASRSGQGNTEAFF. The CDR3, as DNA: TGTGCCAGCAGAAGCGGACAGGGGAACACTGAAGCTTTCTTT.

The chain uses TRBV25-1 and TRBJ2-7, with D maybe TRBD2 (5 bases). The CDR3 runs 14 residues. Trimming shortened V by 5 bases and J by 4 bases, and 15 bases separated the two germline ends. Germline V gives CDR1 MGHDK, CDR2 SYGVNS. CDR3 nucleotides: TGTGCCAGCAGTAGGATAGCGACGTCTTACGAGCAGTACTTC. As protein: CASSRIATSYEQYF.

This clonotype was seen just once. The V gene is TRBV7-9, the J gene TRBJ1-1; weak D call: TRBD1 (5 bases). The germline V gene encodes CDR1 SEHNR and CDR2 FQNEAQ (reference sequence). The CDR3 totals 14 residues. V shed 2 bases and J shed 1 base, with 8 bases lying between them. Written as DNA, the CDR3 is TGTGCCAGCAGCTTAACAACAGGGAACACTGAAGCTTTCTTT. Its translation is CASSLTTGNTEAFF. The full variable domain, with the rest looked up from reference TRBV7-9 and TRBJ1-1, is DTGVSQNPRHKITKRGQNVTFRCDPISEHNRLYWYRQTLGQGPEFLTYFQNEAQLEKSRLLSDRFSAERPKGSFSTLEIQRTEQGDSAMYLCASSLTTGNTEAFFGQGTRLTVV.

There are a few counts of this clonotype. The J gene is TRBJ2-3, the V gene TRBV9; D gene uncertain. Trimming took off 1 base at V and 4 bases at J, with 10 bases between the two ends. This CDR3 spans 14 amino acids. Per germline, CDR1 SGDLS and CDR2 YYNGEE. The CDR3 DNA reads TGTGCCAGCAGCGTAAATTCCCAAGCAGATACGCAGTATTTT. This sequence encodes CASSVNSQADTQYF.

The rearrangement uses TRBV5-1 and TRBJ1-1; 7 bases align to TRBD1. The CDR3 totals 14 residues. The V gene end was trimmed by 0 bases and the J gene end by 3 bases; junction bases not matched to a gene: 2. Germline assignment: CDR1 SGHRS and CDR2 YFSETQ. The CDR3 loop is CASSLDRGDTEAFF. The CDR3 DNA follows: TGCGCCAGCAGCTTGGACAGGGGCGACACTGAAGCTTTCTTT.

This clonotype occurred many times. This chain joins TRBV3-1 and TRBJ1-2; D call uncertain. The germline V gene has CDR1 LGHDT and CDR2 YNNKEL (reference sequence). V dropped 5 bases and J dropped 5 bases, with 9 bases sitting between them. CDR3 size: 12 residues. Written as DNA, the CDR3 is TGTGCCAGCAGCGAAGGTGATTATGGCTACACCTTC. Translation gives CASSEGDYGYTF.

This clonotype was recorded a few times. The rearrangement links TRBV7-9 to TRBJ2-7, with 9 positions matching TRBD1. The CDR3 consists of 14 residues. Germline CDR1 SEHNR, CDR2 FQNEAQ (reference sequence). The J segment lost 5 bases and the V segment lost 1 base, leaving 3 bases of the junction unmatched. CDR3 region: CASSLGTGDHEQYF. In DNA, the CDR3 is TGTGCCAGCAGCTTAGGGACAGGGGACCACGAGCAGTACTTC.